This T cell receptor beta chain was recorded in a study of cytomegalovirus exposure and HLA in healthy donors (dated by TCRdb to 2016 to 2017). About the study as a whole: According to a later analysis, one platform produced both the 120 validation repertoires and the 620 or so repertoires of the first cohort. The study aimed to test whether cataloging public T cell receptors could reveal signatures of past pathogen exposure. Along with the roughly 710-subject first cohort, a separate validation cohort of around 110 different subjects was used. The study combined high-throughput TCR immunosequencing, statistical association of individual TCRs with disease status, and machine learning to predict cytomegalovirus infection status.

V is cut back by 3 bases and J by 5 bases, with 8 bases in the junction unmatched. Looking up the germline V gene (reference sequence) yields CDR1 SEHNR and CDR2 FQNEAQ. Its CDR3 holds 15 amino acids, cysteine through phenylalanine. Only the CDR3 part of the read is kept: 45 bases, read in frame from the first base. The library was produced with the immunoSEQ multiplex PCR assay. Concerning the study's data processing: A statistical classification framework was built for diagnosing cytomegalovirus status from the catalog of TCR beta chain sequences. TCRdb stores this immuneACCESS table with in-frame sequences only. Part of the clones is absent; in the studies checked, under half of the shortfall reflects unresolved V genes, and no reason is known for the rest. The DNA gave D and trimming, while V, J and clone size come from that table. Recorded for this sample are 70,000 or so clones; 85% to 95% of them occurred a single time. Roughly 1% of the sample is in the top ten clones.

The donors belonged to the validation cohort of 120 subjects, which was separate from the approximately 680-subject first cohort. This clone was seen only once. It has no known antigen specificity. Base quality data are lacking; no much larger clone is found one base away. Broader findings and caveats from the paper: A later analysis lacked HLA typing for the validation cohort, so it scored co-occurrence in that cohort across all 110 or so repertoires. While some public TCRs were present in many individuals, most TCR sequences turned up only very rarely across donors. A later analysis found that TCRs clustered in the first cohort also tended to co-occur in the 100 to 150 validation repertoires, with approximately 95% of cluster scores above 0. The authors suggested that the approach could potentially be generalized to other disease states and immunological phenotypes. The classifier was reported to diagnose cytomegalovirus status with high specificity and sensitivity in both the original and validation cohorts. A total of fewer than 200 TCR beta chains were listed by the study as associated with cytomegalovirus. In vitro tests confirmed that a few of the cytomegalovirus-associated TCR beta chains recognize cytomegalovirus antigens.

Sequencing was done on a sample of PBMCs. This clonotype was sampled from a woman aged 18-30 years in good health and CMV-seronegative. The chain joins TRBV7-9 to TRBJ2-5, with 8 central nucleotides matching TRBD1. In nucleotide form, the sequence is TGTGCCAGCAGCTTGAGACAGGGGCTTGTGGAGACCCAGTACTTC. Its translation is CASSLRQGLVETQYF.